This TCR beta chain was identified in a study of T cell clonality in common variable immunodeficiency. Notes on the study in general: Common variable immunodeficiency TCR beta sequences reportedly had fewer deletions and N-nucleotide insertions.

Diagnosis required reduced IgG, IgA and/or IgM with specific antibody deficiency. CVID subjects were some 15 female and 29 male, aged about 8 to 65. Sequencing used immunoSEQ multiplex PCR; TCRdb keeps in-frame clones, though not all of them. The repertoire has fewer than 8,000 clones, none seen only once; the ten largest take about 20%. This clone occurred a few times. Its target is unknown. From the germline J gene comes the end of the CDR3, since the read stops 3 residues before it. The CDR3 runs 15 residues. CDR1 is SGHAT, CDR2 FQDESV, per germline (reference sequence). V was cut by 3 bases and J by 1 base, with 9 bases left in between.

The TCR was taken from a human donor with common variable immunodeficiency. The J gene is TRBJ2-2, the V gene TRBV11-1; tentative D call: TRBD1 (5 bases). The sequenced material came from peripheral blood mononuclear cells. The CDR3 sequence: CASSLPTGNTGELFF. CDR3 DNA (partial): TGTGCCAGCAGCTTGCCCACAGGGAACACCGGGGAG.